This note documents a single TCR beta chain sequence. Its antigen remains unidentified. The germline V gene has CDR1 SQVTM and CDR2 ANQGSEA. This CDR3 is built from 12 residues. The V gene lost 7 bases and the J gene lost 6 bases, with 13 bases spanning the gap. The data were obtained in a study of T-cell memory formation after mild COVID-19. Background on the study: TCR clusters were mostly donor specific. The study, taken as a whole, reports: CD4+ clones that contracted lay mainly in CM and EM; CD8+ ones lay in EMRA.

TCRdb re-analysed the 5' RACE reads in MiXCR, keeping a single row per CDR3 protein. The table lists around 340,000 distinct CDR3 sequences, approximately 21% of them singletons, with around an eighth in the top ten. This receptor was taken from an adult woman who had mild COVID-19 (a few samples of this study predate the infection). Cell type and time point are not known. Sequenced input: PBMCs or a T cell subset sorted from them (not recorded which). The chain is built from TRBV29-1 and TRBJ2-1; weak D call: TRBD1 (5 bases). CDR3 region: CSADSSGNEQFF. The CDR3 DNA sequence: TGCAGCGCTGACAGTTCGGGCAATGAGCAGTTCTTC.